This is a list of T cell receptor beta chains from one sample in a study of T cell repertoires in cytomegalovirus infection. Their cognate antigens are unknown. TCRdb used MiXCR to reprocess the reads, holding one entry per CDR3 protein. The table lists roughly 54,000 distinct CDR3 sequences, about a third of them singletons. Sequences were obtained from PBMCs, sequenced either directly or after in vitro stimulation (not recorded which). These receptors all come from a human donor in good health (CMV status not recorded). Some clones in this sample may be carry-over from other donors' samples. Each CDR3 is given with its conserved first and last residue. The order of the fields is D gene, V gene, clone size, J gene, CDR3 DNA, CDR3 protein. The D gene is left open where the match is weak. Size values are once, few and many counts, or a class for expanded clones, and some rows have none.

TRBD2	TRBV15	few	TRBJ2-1	TGTGCCACCAGCAGGGGGGGGTCCTACAATGAGCAGTTCTTC	CATSRGGSYNEQFF
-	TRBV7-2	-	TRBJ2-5	TGTGCCAGCAGCCCAGGGCCCCAGCAAGAGACCCAGTACTTC	CASSPGPQQETQYF
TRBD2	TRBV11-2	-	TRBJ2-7	TGTGCCAGCAGTCCGCGGGAGGGGAACGAGCAGTACTTC	CASSPREGNEQYF
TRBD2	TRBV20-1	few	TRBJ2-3	TGCAGTGGCCCACTAGCGGGAAGCACAGATACGCAGTATTTT	CSGPLAGSTDTQYF
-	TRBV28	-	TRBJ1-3	TGTGCCAGCAGTTTATGGACAGCTGGAAACACCATATATTTT	CASSLWTAGNTIYF
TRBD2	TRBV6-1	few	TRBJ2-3	TGTGCCAGCAGTCCAGGCGGGAGGGCCTATAAGGATACGCAGTATTTT	CASSPGGRAYKDTQYF
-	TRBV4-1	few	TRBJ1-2	TGCGCCAGCAGCCAGACAGGTCTAGGTGGCTACACCTTC	CASSQTGLGGYTF
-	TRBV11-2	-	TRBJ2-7	TGTGCCAGCAGCTTACCCATTCGAGGGGCTAGCTCCTACGAGCAGTACTTC	CASSLPIRGASSYEQYF
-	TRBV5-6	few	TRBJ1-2	TGTGCCAGCGTCCCTAAAAATAACTATGGCTACACCTTC	CASVPKNNYGYTF
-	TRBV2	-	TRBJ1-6	TGTGCCAGCAGAATGGACAGCTCCTATAATTCACCCCTCCACTTT	CASRMDSSYNSPLHF
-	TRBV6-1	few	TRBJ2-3	TGTGCCAGCAGTGAGTTACCAAGCACAGATACGCAGTATTTT	CASSELPSTDTQYF
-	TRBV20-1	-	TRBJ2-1	TGCAGTGCTAGGGGGGGAGGTTCTTTCAATGAGCAGTTCTTC	CSARGGGSFNEQFF
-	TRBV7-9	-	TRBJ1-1	TGTGCCAGCAGCTGGATAGTGGCGGGCACTGAAGCTTTCTTT	CASSWIVAGTEAFF
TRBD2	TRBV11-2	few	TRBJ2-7	TGTGCCAGCCTGGGCCTAGCGGGAGTGAGGGGATACGAGCAGTACTTC	CASLGLAGVRGYEQYF
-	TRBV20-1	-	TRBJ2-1	TGCAGTGCTTCTAAAGGGGGATCCTACAATGAGCAGTTCTTC	CSASKGGSYNEQFF
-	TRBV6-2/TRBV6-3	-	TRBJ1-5	TGTGCCAGCAGTTACTCCATCGGAACCAATCAGCCCCAGCATTTT	CASSYSIGTNQPQHF
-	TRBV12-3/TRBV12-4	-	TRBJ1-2	TGTGCCAGCAGTCTACCCAACTATGGCTACACCTTC	CASSLPNYGYTF
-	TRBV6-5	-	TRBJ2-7	TGTGCCAGCAGTTCGGGTTTAGGGAACGAGCAGTACTTC	CASSSGLGNEQYF
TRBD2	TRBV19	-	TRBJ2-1	TGTGCCAGTACCACGGGCGGGAGGACCTACAATGAGCAGTTCTTC	CASTTGGRTYNEQFF
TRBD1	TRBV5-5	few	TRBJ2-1	TGTGCCAGCAGCTTGTATCGGACAGGGGCCTTTCTCGATACCTACAATGAGCAGTTCTTC	CASSLYRTGAFLDTYNEQFF
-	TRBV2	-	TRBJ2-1	TGTGCCAGCAGTGGGCAGGGACTGACTGAGCAGTTCTTC	CASSGQGLTEQFF
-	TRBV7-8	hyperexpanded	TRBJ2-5	TGTGCCAGCAGCCCGGACTGGGTTCAAGAGACCCAGTACTTC	CASSPDWVQETQYF
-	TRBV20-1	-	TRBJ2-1	TGCAGTGGAGGGTTCCTCCCCGGTGACAATGAGCAGTTCTTC	CSGGFLPGDNEQFF
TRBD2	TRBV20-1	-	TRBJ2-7	TGCAGTGTCCCCACTAGCGGGAGTAAGTACGAGCAGTACTTC	CSVPTSGSKYEQYF
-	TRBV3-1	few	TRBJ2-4	TGTGCCAGCAGCCAAGAGGGGGCGATGGCCAAAAACATTCAGTACTTC	CASSQEGAMAKNIQYF
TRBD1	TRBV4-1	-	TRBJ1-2	TGCGCCAGCAGCCGGGACAGTGACGGCTATGGCTACACCTTC	CASSRDSDGYGYTF
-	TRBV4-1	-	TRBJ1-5	TGCGCCAGCAGCCAAGAGGCGTTAATTAGCAATCAGCCCCAGCATTTT	CASSQEALISNQPQHF
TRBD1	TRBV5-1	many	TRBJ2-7	TGCGCCAGCAGCTTGGAGGGGGCAGCTAGCTCCTACGAGCAGTACTTC	CASSLEGAASSYEQYF
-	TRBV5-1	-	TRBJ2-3	TGCGCCAGCAGCGTTGCGACGGGGAACACAGATACGCAGTATTTT	CASSVATGNTDTQYF
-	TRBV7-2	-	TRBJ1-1	TGTGCCAGCAGCTTAGAGTCTTTGACTGAAGCTTTCTTT	CASSLESLTEAFF
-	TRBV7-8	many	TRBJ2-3	TGTGCCAGCAGCCTAATCCGGACCGCTAGCACAGATACGCAGTATTTT	CASSLIRTASTDTQYF
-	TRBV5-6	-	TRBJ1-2	TGTGCCAGCAGCTCCATTTCTGAGGGGCCTGCCTATGGCTACACCTTC	CASSSISEGPAYGYTF
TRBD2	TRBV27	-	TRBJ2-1	TGTGCCAGAGCGGGAAACCCCGCCTTTGACAATGAGCAGTTCTTC	CARAGNPAFDNEQFF
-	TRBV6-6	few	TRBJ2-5	TGTGCCAGCAGTTACCCCACCCCGGGACCCCCGTACTTC	CASSYPTPGPPYF
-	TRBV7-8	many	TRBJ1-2	TGTGCCAGCAGCTTAGCGTTGAGGTCACTCACCTTC	CASSLALRSLTF